This T cell receptor (beta chain) was captured in a study of T-cell memory formation after mild COVID-19. The study's findings and limits: A second wave expanding day 15 to 37 was CD4+-biased; contracting clones were balanced. Day 37-peaking second-wave clones had unconfirmed SARS-CoV-2 specificity. Clones which contracted sat mainly in CM and EM if CD4+, and in EMRA if CD8+.

V lost 3 bases, J lost 5 bases, and 10 bases lay in between. The CDR3 length is 12 residues. Per germline, CDR1 DFQATT and CDR2 SNEGSKA (reference sequence). About this clonotype itself: As yet, its antigen is unknown.

5'RACE primed from the constant segment yielded TCR alpha and TCR beta cDNA libraries bearing sample barcodes and UMIs. TCRdb ran MiXCR on the 5' RACE reads and lists one entry per CDR3 protein. The sample comprises about 190,000 distinct CDR3 sequences, 18% of which are singletons, and around 2.4% rests with the top ten. The sequence came from an adult woman who had mild COVID-19 (a few samples of this study predate the infection). Cell type and time point are not known. The rearrangement joins TRBV20-1 to TRBJ2-5; tentatively, D is TRBD1 (6 bases). Sequenced: PBMCs or a T cell subset sorted from them (not recorded which). As DNA, the CDR3 is TGCAGTGCTAGCAGGGGATGGGAGACCCAGTACTTC. Residues: CSASRGWETQYF.